The 27 T cell receptor beta chains reported below all come from one sample, sequenced in a study of cytomegalovirus exposure and HLA in healthy donors. The table came from immunoSEQ multiplex PCR; TCRdb's copy has only in-frame clones and leaves some out. The data show around 200,000 clones, around 88% seen once. The sample taken for sequencing was PBMCs. These receptors were taken from a woman between 18 and 29 years old in good health and CMV-seronegative.

This chain connects TRBV27 to TRBJ1-2; no clear D gene. Trimming stripped 4 bases from V and 4 bases from J, with 22 bases between. CDR1 and CDR2 from the germline V gene are MNHEY and SMNVEV (reference sequence). This CDR3 is built from 17 residues. As DNA, the CDR3 is TGTGCCAGCAGTTCACGACCCCGGGTCCCCCGGGGCTATGGCTACACCTTC. This sequence encodes CASSSRPRVPRGYGYTF.

The chain joins TRBV7-9 to TRBJ2-3; no reliable D call. Trimming left V 5 bases short and J 2 bases short, with 11 bases between. This CDR3 is 14 amino acids long. The germline gives CDR1 SEHNR, CDR2 FQNEAQ (reference sequence). The CDR3 protein is CASSRPRFTDTQYF. The DNA for the CDR3 is TGTGCCAGCAGCCGTCCCAGATTCACAGATACGCAGTATTTT.

The V call is TRBV5-6, the J call TRBJ1-2, with a weak D call TRBD1 (6 bases). The V end was cut by 0 bases, the J end by 4 bases, with 10 bases between. Germline V gene sequence: CDR1 SGHDT, CDR2 YYEEEE. This CDR3 contains 14 residues. The CDR3 is CASSLDRATYGYTF. The CDR3 nucleotides read TGTGCCAGCAGCTTGGACAGGGCAACCTATGGCTACACCTTC.

The chain recombines TRBV28 with TRBJ1-5; the D is unclear. With 7 bases removed from V and 7 bases from J, the gap between germline ends came to 17 bases. Germline CDR1 is MDHEN and CDR2 is SYDVKM. The CDR3 runs 14 residues. In DNA form, the CDR3 reads TGTGCCAGCACTACCGACGGAGGGATCCAGCCCCAGCATTTT. Translated, it gives CASTTDGGIQPQHF.

CDR3 loop: CASRPRGDYGYTF. The CDR3 coding sequence is TGTGCCAGCAGACCCCGGGGGGACTATGGCTACACCTTC. The chain couples TRBV6-1 to TRBJ1-2; TRBD1 is a possible D gene (5 bases). Germline loops: CDR1 MNHNS, CDR2 SASEGT. The CDR3 covers 13 residues. The V gene lost 6 bases and the J gene lost 3 bases, with 11 bases spanning the gap.

The CDR3 region is CSVGAAQGYTF. CDR3 coding DNA: TGCAGCGTTGGGGCAGCACAAGGCTACACCTTC. J is TRBJ1-2 and V is TRBV29-1; no firm D call. Germline V gives CDR1 SQVTM, CDR2 ANQGSEA. This CDR3 spans 11 amino acids. Trimming left V 4 bases short and J 8 bases short, with 11 bases between.

CDR3 sequence (DNA): TGTGCCAGCAGTGAAGTCACTAGCGGGAGTGGAGATACGCAGTATTTT. It codes for CASSEVTSGSGDTQYF. This chain links TRBV2 with TRBJ2-3, with 11 nucleotides matching TRBD2. CDR3 size: 16 residues. Germline assignment: CDR1 SNHLY and CDR2 FYNNEI. The junction had 5 bases not matched to a gene; V was cut back by 1 base and J by 5 bases.

The V call is TRBV30, the J call TRBJ2-1, with unresolved D. Per the germline V gene, CDR1 is GTSNPN and CDR2 is SVGIG (reference sequence). The CDR3 totals 14 residues. V lost 8 bases to trimming and J lost 2 bases, with 16 bases between them. In DNA, the CDR3 is TGTGCCGGCCTAACTCTGCGGACCTACAATGAGCAGTTCTTC. Encoded protein: CAGLTLRTYNEQFF.

The CDR3 DNA sequence: TGTGCCAGCAGTAGGGGACAAGACAGAGAAGCTTTCTTT. Translated, it gives CASSRGQDREAFF. The gene calls are TRBV28 and TRBJ1-1; D possibly corresponds to TRBD1 (6 bases). Trimming took 5 bases from V and 8 from J, leaving 15 bases between them. The CDR3 totals 13 residues. Germline CDR1 MDHEN, CDR2 SYDVKM.

Only one count was recorded for this clone. The chain recombines TRBV5-1 with TRBJ2-7; 12 bases align to TRBD2. The germline V gene has CDR1 SGHRS and CDR2 YFSETQ. Trimming removed 0 bases from V and 3 bases from J; junction bases left unmatched: 4. The CDR3 length is 16 residues. In DNA form, the CDR3 reads TGCGCCAGCAGCTTGGGACTAGCGGGAGACAACTACGAGCAGTACTTC. Its translation: CASSLGLAGDNYEQYF.

This clone has just a few counts. CDR3 residues: CASSEGGLLGSYEQYF. The CDR3 DNA follows: TGTGCCAGCAGTGAAGGAGGACTGCTGGGCTCCTACGAGCAGTACTTC. V is TRBV6-1 and J is TRBJ2-7; D might be TRBD2 (5 bases). The length of the CDR3 is 16 residues. V was pared by 1 base and J by 0 bases, with 13 bases between. Germline CDR1 and CDR2: MNHNS and SASEGT.

J is TRBJ2-3 and V is TRBV11-2; D is possibly TRBD2 (7 bases). The CDR3 runs to 18 residues. Germline V gives CDR1 SGHAT, CDR2 FQNNGV. The ends were cut back, 2 bases at V and 5 bases at J, with 23 bases in the middle. Here the CDR3 reads CASSLRGGSSGPGDTQYF. CDR3 DNA: TGTGCCAGCAGCTTAAGGGGGGGGTCTAGCGGTCCTGGAGATACGCAGTATTTT.

This chain uses TRBV11-2 with TRBJ2-3; 8 bases are a match to TRBD1. CDR3 length: 15 residues. In germline, CDR1 is SGHAT, CDR2 FQNNGV. With V trimmed by 3 bases and J by 3 bases, 5 bases remained unmatched. The CDR3 protein is CASSFGQGTTDTQYF. As DNA, the CDR3 is TGTGCCAGCAGCTTCGGACAGGGAACGACAGATACGCAGTATTTT.

V usage is TRBV5-8 and J usage is TRBJ1-3; 8 positions agree with TRBD1. Germline V lookup: CDR1 SGHTS, CDR2 YDEGEE. The CDR3 runs to 16 residues. The ends lost 4 bases at V and 4 bases at J; junction bases unmatched: 10. The CDR3 spells CASSRKDRGTGNTIYF. CDR3 sequence (DNA): TGTGCCAGCAGCCGAAAAGACAGGGGAACGGGAAACACCATATATTTT. The full variable domain, in which reference TRBV5-8 and TRBJ1-3 provide the parts outside the CDR3, is EAGVTQSPTHLIKTRGQQATLRCSPISGHTSVYWYQQALGLGLQFLLWYDEGEERNRGNFPPRFSGRQFPNYSSELNVNALELEDSALYLCASSRKDRGTGNTIYFGEGSWLTVV.

V gene TRBV19 combines with J gene TRBJ2-7; TRBD1 matches 9 bases. The CDR3 covers 15 residues. Germline V CDR1 and CDR2: LNHDA, SQIVND (reference sequence). Trimming at V came to 5 bases and at J to 0 bases, leaving 5 bases not matched to a gene. Written as DNA, the CDR3 is TGTGCCAGTAGTTCAGGGACAGGGAGCTCCTACGAGCAGTACTTC. This sequence encodes CASSSGTGSSYEQYF.

Worth noting for this clone: Other DNA sequences in this specimen translate into the identical CDR3. The V gene is TRBV5-1, the J gene TRBJ2-7; D is uncertain. The CDR3 extends over 13 amino acids. The V gene lost 0 bases and the J gene lost 2 bases, with 6 bases spanning the gap. CDR1 and CDR2 (germline): SGHRS, YFSETQ. CDR3 in amino acids: CASSLESAYEQYF. CDR3 sequence (DNA): TGCGCCAGCAGCTTGGAATCGGCCTACGAGCAGTACTTC.

As concerns this clone: Other DNA sequences from this sample encode an identical CDR3 as well. CDR3 region: CASSLGQGEQYF. CDR3 DNA sequence: TGTGCCAGCTCACTAGGACAGGGCGAGCAGTACTTC. This chain connects TRBV18 to TRBJ2-7, with 8 bases lining up with TRBD1. The trim removed 4 bases at V and 6 bases at J, leaving 2 bases unmatched. The CDR3 runs 12 residues. The germline CDR1 and CDR2 sequences are KGHSH and LQKENI.

A single count supports this clone. The chain links TRBV29-1 to TRBJ1-1, with TRBD1 as a possible D gene (6 bases). The germline gives CDR1 SQVTM, CDR2 ANQGSEA. The CDR3 sequence is 13 residues long. Between the trimmed V and J ends, which lost 4 bases and 5 bases, there was a span of 14 bases. The CDR3 is CSVVINRETEAFF. DNA of the CDR3: TGCAGCGTTGTTATTAACAGGGAAACTGAAGCTTTCTTT.

The gene calls are TRBV6-6 and TRBJ2-2, with D tentatively TRBD1 (6 bases). The V gene's germline CDR1 is MNHNY and CDR2 SVGAGI (reference sequence). Trimming stripped 0 bases from V and 4 bases from J, with 6 bases between. This CDR3 region has 14 residues. The CDR3 sequence is CASSYSGGTGELFF. The CDR3 DNA follows: TGTGCCAGCAGTTACTCAGGGGGCACCGGGGAGCTGTTTTTT.

The chain couples TRBV27 to TRBJ2-1; D not resolved. V was trimmed by 5 bases and J by 0 bases, leaving 11 bases between them. This CDR3 is 15 amino acids long. Germline V gene lookup returns CDR1 MNHEY and CDR2 SMNVEV (reference sequence). CDR3 bases: TGTGCCAGCAGTGGCTGGGCGACCTCCTACAATGAGCAGTTCTTC. Translation gives CASSGWATSYNEQFF.

The rearrangement links TRBV20-1 to TRBJ1-2, with 7 bases aligning to TRBD1. V gave up 6 bases and J gave up 6 bases; unmatched junction bases: 4. This CDR3 has 11 amino acids. Germline lookup yields CDR1 DFQATT and CDR2 SNEGSKA (reference sequence). In nucleotides, the CDR3 is TGCAGTGCGGGGACAGAGAATGGCTACACCTTC. Its translation is CSAGTENGYTF.

J is TRBJ1-2 and V is TRBV28; D is uncertain. The V gene lost 0 bases and the J gene lost 6 bases, with 17 bases spanning the gap. The CDR3 runs to 16 residues. CDR1 and CDR2 (germline): MDHEN, SYDVKM. Written as DNA, the CDR3 is TGTGCCAGCAGTTTATGGACCCGACACGGGGTTCATGGCTACACCTTC. Amino acids: CASSLWTRHGVHGYTF.

The chain couples TRBV6-1 to TRBJ2-3; D remains unclear. Per germline, CDR1 MNHNS and CDR2 SASEGT. The CDR3 length is 16 residues. V was pared by 5 bases and J by 6 bases, with 21 bases between. The CDR3 reads CASSKVWLPDMDTQYF. DNA of the CDR3: TGTGCCAGCAGTAAAGTATGGTTGCCCGACATGGATACGCAGTATTTT.

V and J are TRBV28 and TRBJ2-2; D unresolved. V was pared by 1 base and J by 7 bases, with 7 bases between. The V gene's germline CDR1 is MDHEN and CDR2 SYDVKM. The CDR3 extends over 13 amino acids. CDR3 nucleotide sequence: TGTGCCAGCAGTTTATCAGTTGTCGGGGAGCTGTTTTTT. Amino acid sequence: CASSLSVVGELFF.

The V gene is TRBV6-1, the J gene TRBJ1-1; no clear D. The CDR3 totals 12 residues. V was cut by 6 bases and J by 3 bases, with 8 bases left in between. Germline lookup yields CDR1 MNHNS and CDR2 SASEGT. CDR3 region: CASSERDTEAFF. CDR3 sequence (DNA): TGTGCCAGCAGCGAAAGAGACACTGAAGCTTTCTTT.

The chain is built from TRBV7-2 and TRBJ2-7; 7 bases map to TRBD2. Germline V lookup: CDR1 SGHTA, CDR2 FQGNSA. The CDR3 sequence is 17 residues long. Trimming took 4 bases from V and 2 from J; bases not matched to a gene: 14. CDR3 bases: TGTGCCAGCAGCTCGGGTGGGGCTCTCGCGGGAGCCTACGAGCAGTACTTC. This translates into CASSSGGALAGAYEQYF.

This chain links TRBV7-2 with TRBJ2-2; 7 nucleotides align to TRBD2. Germline CDR1 reads SGHTA; CDR2 reads FQGNSA. With 5 bases clipped from V and 2 bases from J, the junction kept 5 bases outside the gene matches. CDR3 size: 15 residues. CDR3 sequence: CASSPQTSNTGELFF. As DNA, the CDR3 is TGTGCCAGCAGCCCCCAGACTAGCAACACCGGGGAGCTGTTTTTT.